The T cell receptor (beta chain) described here comes from a study of cytomegalovirus exposure and HLA in healthy donors. CDR3 size: 16 residues. Trimming shortened V by 6 bases and J by 3 bases, and 20 bases separated the two germline ends. Germline V CDR1 and CDR2: SGHDT, YYEEEE. Amplification used 60 Vbeta primers and 13 Jbeta primers. The assay was immunoSEQ multiplex PCR, and TCRdb's table has in-frame clones only and misses some. Its clone listing holds about 72,000 clones. General study findings and limits: Association of 16,951 TCR beta sequences with HLA alleles was found at 0.05 false discovery rate in a later analysis.

With regard to this clone: The antigen is undetermined.

This chain joins TRBV5-6 and TRBJ2-3, with D tentatively TRBD1 (5 bases). The TCR comes from a man in his fifties or sixties in good health and CMV-seropositive. The sequencing input was PBMCs. CDR3 DNA sequence: TGTGCCAGCACTAGTATAATCCAGGGTGGGACAGATACGCAGTATTTT. This encodes CASTSIIQGGTDTQYF.